This T cell receptor beta chain was observed in a study of T cells in Graves' hyperthyroidism and ophthalmopathy. Study-wide results and caveats: Stable hyperthyroidism was separated from ophthalmopathy by a model based on 13 V-J features.

The germline gives CDR1 SGHVS, CDR2 FQNEAQ. The CDR3 runs 13 residues. Trimming stripped 4 bases from V and 7 bases from J, with 11 bases between. This clonotype was found a few times. Its antigen is unknown. TCR beta CDR3 region amplification was performed from RNA transcripts. First-round RT-PCR of the TCR CDR3 relied on the HTBI primer set. TCRdb processed the multiplex PCR reads anew with MiXCR; each CDR3 protein has one entry. The sample shows roughly 380,000 distinct CDR3 sequences, about 20% of them seen only once. Uncontrolled infection, other autoimmune disease, pregnancy and lactation each barred patients from inclusion.

Sequences were obtained from blood. The chain joins TRBV7-8 to TRBJ2-4, with D perhaps TRBD1 or TRBD2 (5 bases each). This receptor was identified in a woman under 30 with Graves' hyperthyroidism. The CDR3 loop is CASSSGARNIQYF. DNA for the CDR3: TGTGCCAGCAGCTCCGGGGCCCGGAACATTCAGTACTTC.